This T cell receptor (beta chain) is from a study of cytomegalovirus exposure and HLA in healthy donors. Regarding the study as a whole: A list of approximately 160 TCR beta chains associated with cytomegalovirus was given. A later analysis linked a missense variant in DCLRE1C to the trimming of TCR beta V and J genes. A later analysis showed that HLA-associated TCR beta chains had undergone more clonal expansion than equally common others.

Likely unrecorded immune exposures existed in these nominally healthy donors. PCR primers comprised 60 Vbeta and 13 Jbeta primers. TCRdb's copy holds only in-frame clones and misses some; the assay was immunoSEQ multiplex PCR. The sample consists of approximately 100,000 clones, approximately 70% of them appearing once. On this clone itself: The antigen remains undetermined.

The CDR3 runs to 13 residues. Germline CDR1 reads SGHAT; CDR2 reads FQNNGV. V was clipped by 5 bases and J by 4 bases, with 11 bases between them. This TCR derives from a middle-aged man in good health and CMV-seropositive. J is TRBJ2-5 and V is TRBV11-2; D remains ambiguous. The sequencing sample was made of PBMCs. CDR3 sequence reads: CASSRNSGETQYF. The CDR3 DNA is TGTGCCAGCAGCCGAAACTCCGGAGAGACCCAGTACTTC.